This T cell receptor beta chain is from a study of blood T cell repertoires in COVID-19. Study overall: The study drew acute and convalescent COVID-19 samples from the United States, Italy and Spain. The cDNA or gDNA used as material had been derived from T cells, B-cell-depleted T cells, or PBMCs.

In the authors' methods: Amplification of reference gene primers was used by the study to estimate nucleated cell counts. Sequencing used immunoSEQ multiplex PCR; TCRdb keeps in-frame clones, though not all of them. Clone size and V and J calls were adopted from that table, with D and trimming inferred from the DNA. Among 90,000 to 130,000 clones, approximately 90% were seen once, and the ten largest hold less than 3.5%. CDR1 is LNHDA, CDR2 SQIVND, per germline (reference sequence). V shed 3 bases and J 1 base; nucleotides not matched to a gene: 7. This CDR3 has 16 amino acids. Sequenced sample: peripheral blood. The V and J genes are TRBV19 and TRBJ1-1; TRBD1 matches at 8 bases. The receptor comes from a woman aged 45-60 years with acute or convalescent COVID-19. The CDR3 region has the DNA TGTGCCAGTAGTATCGGGACAGGTCGTCGGAACACTGAAGCTTTCTTT. Protein sequence: CASSIGTGRRNTEAFF.